This entry features one TCR beta chain sequence. Its matching antigen is unknown. Germline CDR1 SGHTA, CDR2 FQGNSA. The CDR3 is made up of 12 amino acids. The V end was cut by 3 bases, the J end by 5 bases, with 7 bases between. The data were obtained in a study of regulatory T cells in long-lasting Graves disease. Findings of the study overall: Under persistent disease, TRBV28, TRBJ1-2 and TRBJ2-5 were used preferentially.

Construction of TCR beta libraries relied on iRepertoire HTBI primers and on Arm-PCR targeting CDR3 regions. Each CDR3 protein gets one entry after TCRdb re-called the multiplex PCR reads with MiXCR. The data contain 400,000 to 500,000 distinct CDR3 sequences, 15% to 20% of them singletons. Time point specified: newly diagnosed GD, antithyroid drugs for less than 3 months. Researchers made the TCR library from RNA that was extracted from PBMCs. The sample was also linked to a second study, of T cells in Graves' hyperthyroidism and ophthalmopathy. This second report adds: The model foresaw ophthalmopathy a median around 6.4 months prior to onset.

Specimen: peripheral blood mononuclear cells (PBMCs), collected at new diagnosis, from a patient treated with antithyroid drugs. The chain recombines TRBV7-2 with TRBJ1-1; the D is unclear. This TCR derives from a woman aged 30 to 39 with Graves disease. CDR3 residues: CASSFYDTEAFF. CDR3 in DNA: TGTGCCAGCAGCTTTTATGATACTGAAGCTTTCTTT.